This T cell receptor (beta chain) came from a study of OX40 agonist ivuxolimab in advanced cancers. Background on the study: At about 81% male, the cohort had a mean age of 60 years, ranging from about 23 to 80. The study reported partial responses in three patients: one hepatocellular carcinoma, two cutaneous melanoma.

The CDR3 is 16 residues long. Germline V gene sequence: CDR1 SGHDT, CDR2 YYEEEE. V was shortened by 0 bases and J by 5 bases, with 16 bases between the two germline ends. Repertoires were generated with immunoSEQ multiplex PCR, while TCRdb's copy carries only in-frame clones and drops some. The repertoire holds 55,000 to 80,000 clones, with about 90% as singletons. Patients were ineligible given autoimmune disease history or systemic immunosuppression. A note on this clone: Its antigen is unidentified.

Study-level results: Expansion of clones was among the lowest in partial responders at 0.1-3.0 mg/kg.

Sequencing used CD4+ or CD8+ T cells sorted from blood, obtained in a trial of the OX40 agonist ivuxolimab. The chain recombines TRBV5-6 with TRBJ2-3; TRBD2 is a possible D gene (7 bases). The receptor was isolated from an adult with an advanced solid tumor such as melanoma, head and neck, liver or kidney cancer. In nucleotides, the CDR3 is TGTGCCAGCAGCTTGGTGGGGCAGGGGAGGGGAGATACGCAGTATTTT. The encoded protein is CASSLVGQGRGDTQYF.